Presented here are 10 T cell receptor beta chains from one specimen sequenced in a study of blood T cell repertoires in COVID-19. Data came from immunoSEQ multiplex PCR; TCRdb stores just in-frame clones and leaves some out. Altogether 200,000 to 250,000 clones are present, about four fifths being singletons, with the ten largest covering around 7.2%. The sample taken for sequencing was peripheral blood. The origin of the receptors is a woman of 80 years or more with COVID-19, enrolled during active disease.

V usage is TRBV30 and J usage is TRBJ2-1, with D possibly matching TRBD1 (6 bases). CDR1 GTSNPN and CDR2 SVGIG come from the germline V gene (reference sequence). The CDR3 loop spans 16 amino acids. The V gene lost 1 base and the J gene lost 0 bases, with 13 bases spanning the gap. The CDR3 loop reads CAWSGQAASSYNEQFF. CDR3 sequence (DNA): TGTGCCTGGAGTGGACAGGCCGCTAGCTCCTACAATGAGCAGTTCTTC.

This clone has more than one count but fewer than ten. The CDR3 DNA follows: TGTGCCAGCAGCCTAAGGACAGGGGGGTTTCAAGAGACCCAGTACTTC. Amino acid sequence: CASSLRTGGFQETQYF. V and J are TRBV7-6 and TRBJ2-5; the match to TRBD1 covers 10 bases. The CDR3 loop spans 16 amino acids. The germline V gene has CDR1 SGHVS and CDR2 FNYEAQ. Trimming at V came to 5 bases and at J to 2 bases, leaving 8 bases not matched to a gene.

This sequence joins TRBV20-1 and TRBJ1-5, with 10 bases fitting TRBD1. The CDR3 is made up of 15 amino acids. The V and J ends lost 3 bases and 4 bases, in that order; junction bases with no gene match: 6. The germline CDR1 and CDR2 sequences are DFQATT and SNEGSKA (reference sequence). DNA of the CDR3: TGCAGTGCTAGTGGAGGACAGGGGGGAAATCAGCCCCAGCATTTT. Translating it yields CSASGGQGGNQPQHF.

Ten or more counts support this clone. The rearrangement joins TRBV6-1 to TRBJ2-3; tentative D call: TRBD1 (5 bases). Looked up from germline, CDR1 is MNHNS and CDR2 is SASEGT. Trimming took 1 base from V and 0 from J, leaving 14 bases between them. CDR3 length: 17 residues. The CDR3 region has the DNA TGTGCCAGCAGTGAAGTAACAGGTATCTCTAGCACAGATACGCAGTATTTT. Residues: CASSEVTGISSTDTQYF.

This clone was observed a handful of times. The chain uses TRBV5-6 and TRBJ1-6; 8 bases align to TRBD1. V dropped 6 bases and J dropped 13; count of bases not matched to a gene: 21. Germline assignment: CDR1 SGHDT and CDR2 YYEEEE. The CDR3 is 17 residues long. CDR3 nucleotides: TGTGCCAGCACCTCCTTTGGGGATTATACAGGGGGTTGGCCCCTCCACTTT. Translation: CASTSFGDYTGGWPLHF.

This clone was seen only once. The chain carries TRBV11-3 and TRBJ1-5; the D gene is possibly TRBD1 (6 bases). Germline lookup yields CDR1 SGHNT and CDR2 YENEEA. Trimming left V 7 bases short and J 2 bases short, with 12 bases between. The CDR3 totals 14 residues. CDR3 coding DNA: TGTGCCAGCACCCGGGACACCCGCAATCAGCCCCAGCATTTT. Its translation is CASTRDTRNQPQHF. Full variable domain (rest looked up from reference TRBV11-3 and TRBJ1-5): EAGVVQSPRYKIIEKKQPVAFWCNPISGHNTLYWYLQNLGQGPELLIRYENEEAVDDSQLPKDRFSAERLKGVDSTLKIQPAELGDSAVYLCASTRDTRNQPQHFGDGTRLSIL.

The chain couples TRBV2 to TRBJ1-1; the D is unclear. Germline V lookup: CDR1 SNHLY, CDR2 FYNNEI. V dropped 3 bases and J dropped 1 base, with 12 bases sitting between them. CDR3 length: 15 residues. In nucleotides, the CDR3 is TGTGCCAGCAGTGAGAATGGTCAGGCGAACACTGAAGCTTTCTTT. Its translation: CASSENGQANTEAFF.

The chain combines TRBV6-2 or TRBV6-3 with TRBJ2-2; D unclear. The V gene's germline CDR1 is MNHEY and CDR2 SVGEGT. This CDR3 has 11 amino acids. The ends were cut back, 4 bases at V and 8 bases at J, with 5 bases in the middle. CDR3 amino acids: CASSLTGELFF. The CDR3 region has the DNA TGTGCCAGCAGTTTGACAGGGGAGCTGTTTTTT.

The chain combines TRBV21-1 with TRBJ1-5. TRBV21-1 is a pseudogene locus. This CDR3 has 16 residues. CDR3 residues: CASSKSQLNGNQPQHF. CDR3 DNA: TGTGCCAGCAGCAAAAGTCAACTTAATGGCAATCAGCCCCAGCATTTT.

Notes on this clone: A junction end diverges from the germline sequence, so it may reflect a read error. The chain links TRBV10-3 to TRBJ1-6; D remains ambiguous. Germline-derived CDR1 and CDR2 are ENHRY and SYGVKD. This CDR3 has 14 amino acids. This chain's CDR3 is CAISESPGNAPLHF. The CDR3 DNA reads as TGTGCCATCAGTGAGTCGCCAGGTAATGCACCCCTCCACTTT.